The sequence of this T cell receptor (beta chain) was determined in a study of regulatory T cells in long-lasting Graves disease. Whole-study context: Antithyroid drug use was under 3 months in newly diagnosed Graves' patients.

Investigators prepared the TCR beta libraries by applying iRepertoire HTBI primers and Arm-PCR of CDR3 regions. Using its own MiXCR run on the multiplex PCR reads, TCRdb lists one record per CDR3 protein. The sample holds about 530,000 distinct CDR3 sequences, 16% seen once. Specified time point: newly diagnosed GD, antithyroid drugs for less than 3 months. After RNA was extracted from PBMCs, the TCR library was made from it. All patients originated from an endocrinology department located in Xi'an, China. Study outcomes and limitations: Among persistent patients, a larger number of public clonotypes were shared (about 3,000) than among newly diagnosed patients (about 970).

This clonotype was counted at least ten times. The antigen is undetermined. The same data also went into a second study, on T cells in Graves' hyperthyroidism and ophthalmopathy. That study adds: Most thyroid clonotypes that were expanded above 0.001 also turned up in blood.

The clonotype comes from a woman aged 35 to 60 with Graves disease. This material consisted of peripheral blood mononuclear cells (PBMCs), taken at new diagnosis, from a patient treated with antithyroid drugs.

CDR3 residues: CASSRGTDLGYGYTF. The CDR3 DNA follows: TGTGCCAGCTCACGGGGGACAGATTTGGGCTATGGCTACACCTTC. The rearrangement joins TRBV18 to TRBJ1-2; 7 bases are shared with TRBD1. There are 15 residues in the CDR3. CDR1 is KGHSH, CDR2 LQKENI, per germline. V shed 4 bases, J shed 4 bases, and the junction held 9 bases outside the gene matches.